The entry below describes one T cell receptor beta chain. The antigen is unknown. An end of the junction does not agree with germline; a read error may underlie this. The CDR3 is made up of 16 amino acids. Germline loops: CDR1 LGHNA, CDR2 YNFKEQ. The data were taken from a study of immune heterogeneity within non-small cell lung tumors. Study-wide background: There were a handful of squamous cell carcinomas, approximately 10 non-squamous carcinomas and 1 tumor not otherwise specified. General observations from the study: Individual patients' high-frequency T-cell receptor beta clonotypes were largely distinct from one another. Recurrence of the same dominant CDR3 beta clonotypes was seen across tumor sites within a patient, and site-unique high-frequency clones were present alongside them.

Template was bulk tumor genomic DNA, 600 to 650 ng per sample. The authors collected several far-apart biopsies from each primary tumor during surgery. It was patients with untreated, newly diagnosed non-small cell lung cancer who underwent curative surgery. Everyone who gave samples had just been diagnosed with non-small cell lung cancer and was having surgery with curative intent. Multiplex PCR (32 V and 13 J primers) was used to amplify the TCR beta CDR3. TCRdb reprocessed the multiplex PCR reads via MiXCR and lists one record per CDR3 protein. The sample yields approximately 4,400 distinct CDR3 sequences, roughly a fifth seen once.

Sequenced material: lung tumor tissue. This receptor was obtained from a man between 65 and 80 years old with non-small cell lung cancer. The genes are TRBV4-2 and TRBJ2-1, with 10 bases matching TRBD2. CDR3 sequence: CASIQDLPSGSDEQFF. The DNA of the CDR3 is TGTGCCAGCATCCAAGATCTACCTAGCGGGAGCGATGAGCAGTTCTTC.